Below, 4 T cell receptor beta chains from the same sample are listed, as sequenced in a study of T cell changes during pregnancy in multiple sclerosis. Clones were sequenced by immunoSEQ multiplex PCR, and TCRdb holds only the in-frame ones, with some missing. This sample has more than 65,000 clones; about 93% occur once, and the top ten carry under 1.3%. The specimen comprised peripheral blood, sampled in the first trimester of pregnancy. Every receptor here comes from a female donor with multiple sclerosis, enrolled in a pregnancy study.

This chain joins TRBV6-1 and TRBJ1-3; D perhaps matches TRBD1 (6 bases). The CDR3 spans 15 residues. CDR1 is MNHNS and CDR2 is SASEGT in the germline V gene. The V gene lost 6 bases and the J gene lost 0 bases, with 12 bases spanning the gap. Here the CDR3 DNA reads TGTGCCAGCAGGGACAGCCCTCTCTCTGGAAACACCATATATTTT. Amino acid sequence: CASRDSPLSGNTIYF.

V and J are TRBV30 and TRBJ2-3; the D gene is possibly TRBD2 (6 bases). V was pared by 2 bases and J by 0 bases, with 9 bases between. Germline CDR1 is GTSNPN and CDR2 is SVGIG (reference sequence). The length of the CDR3 is 14 residues. CDR3 in amino acids: CAWSKRVSTDTQYF. The CDR3 bases are TGTGCCTGGAGTAAGCGGGTTAGCACAGATACGCAGTATTTT.

The sample holds one count of this clone. J is TRBJ2-2 and V is TRBV5-1; no clear D gene. The CDR3 contains 13 residues. V lost 2 bases and J lost 10, with 12 bases in between. Germline V lookup: CDR1 SGHRS, CDR2 YFSETQ. The chain's CDR3 is CASSFAGSVELFF. The CDR3 coding sequence is TGCGCCAGCAGCTTTGCCGGTTCGGTGGAGCTGTTTTTT.

The rearrangement uses TRBV7-6 and TRBJ1-2; D unclear. The CDR3 has 13 amino acids. The germline CDR1 and CDR2 sequences are SGHVS and FNYEAQ. V was trimmed by 6 bases and J by 2 bases, leaving 10 bases between them. The CDR3 sequence is CASSPLGNYGYTF. In DNA form, the CDR3 reads TGTGCCAGCAGTCCCCTCGGGAACTATGGCTACACCTTC.